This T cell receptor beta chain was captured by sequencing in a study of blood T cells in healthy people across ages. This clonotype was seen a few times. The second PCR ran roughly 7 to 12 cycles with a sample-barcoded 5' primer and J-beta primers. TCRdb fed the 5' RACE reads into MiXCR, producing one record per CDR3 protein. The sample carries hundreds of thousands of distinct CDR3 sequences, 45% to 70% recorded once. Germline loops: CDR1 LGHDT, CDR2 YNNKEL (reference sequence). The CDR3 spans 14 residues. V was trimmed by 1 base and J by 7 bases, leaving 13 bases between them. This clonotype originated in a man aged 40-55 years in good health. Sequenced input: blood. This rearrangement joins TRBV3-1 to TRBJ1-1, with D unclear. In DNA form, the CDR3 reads TGTGCCAGCAGCCAAGTCTTGGGGATGGATGAAGCTTTCTTT. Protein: CASSQVLGMDEAFF.